These 17 T cell receptor beta chains were all obtained from the same sample, sequenced in a study of blood T cell repertoires in COVID-19. Assay: immunoSEQ multiplex PCR; the TCRdb copy retains only in-frame clones and omits some. The data show about 150,000 clones, about four fifths seen once. The source material was peripheral blood. These receptor sequences come from a woman of 80 years or more with active or convalescent COVID-19.

This sequence joins TRBV18 and TRBJ1-5; D uncertain. Germline lookup yields CDR1 KGHSH and CDR2 LQKENI. The CDR3 covers 21 residues. Trimming pared 1 base from V and 0 bases from J, leaving 25 bases between. CDR3 bases: TGTGCCAGCTCACCACGGGCAAGTCACAGTGGAAGAACTTATAGCAATCAGCCCCAGCATTTT. Amino acids: CASSPRASHSGRTYSNQPQHF.

The rearrangement links TRBV5-4 to TRBJ1-4, with TRBD1 matching 9 bases. This CDR3 region has 15 residues. CDR1 and CDR2 (germline): SGHNT, YYREEE (reference sequence). V shed 0 bases and J 10 bases; nucleotides not matched to a gene: 7. The CDR3 sequence: CASSLAGQGNVKLFF. In DNA form, the CDR3 reads TGTGCCAGCAGCTTGGCCGGACAGGGGAACGTAAAACTGTTTTTT.

The chain has TRBV3-1 (or the pseudogene TRBV3-2) and TRBJ2-1; D remains unclear. In germline, CDR1 is LGHDT, CDR2 YNNKEL (reference sequence). Trimming removed 3 bases from V and 2 bases from J, with 8 bases in between. This CDR3 comprises 14 residues. The CDR3: CASSHLDTYNEQFF. CDR3 sequence (DNA): TGTGCCAGCAGCCATTTAGATACCTACAATGAGCAGTTCTTC.

The chain combines TRBV5-1 with TRBJ2-7; maybe TRBD2 (6 bases). The CDR3 extends over 15 amino acids. Trimming took off 0 bases at V and 6 bases at J, with 16 bases between the two ends. Germline V gene sequence: CDR1 SGHRS, CDR2 YFSETQ. The CDR3 spells CASSLGSTRGGEQYF. The CDR3 DNA sequence: TGCGCCAGCAGCTTGGGTTCCACCCGGGGAGGCGAGCAGTACTTC.

This clone was seen just once. This chain links TRBV2 with TRBJ2-5; D unresolved. This CDR3 has 11 residues. Trimming removed 6 bases at V and 4 bases at J, with 6 bases between. Germline V gives CDR1 SNHLY, CDR2 FYNNEI. CDR3 sequence: CASRPVETQYF. CDR3 in DNA: TGTGCCAGCAGACCAGTAGAGACCCAGTACTTC.

With regard to this clone: At the DNA level, this CDR3 is encoded by other sequences in the same sample as well. This chain connects TRBV7-3 to TRBJ2-1, with D perhaps matching TRBD2 (5 bases). Germline V gene sequence: CDR1 SGHTA, CDR2 FQGTGA. The ends were cut back, 1 base at V and 0 bases at J, with 10 bases in the middle. This CDR3 has 16 amino acids. The CDR3 spells CASSLRVASSYNEQFF. The CDR3 DNA is TGTGCCAGCAGCTTAAGGGTAGCGAGCTCCTACAATGAGCAGTTCTTC.

The rearrangement links TRBV18 to TRBJ1-3; D ambiguous. Trimming removed 3 bases from V and 3 bases from J, with 15 bases in between. Germline V CDR1 and CDR2: KGHSH, LQKENI. This CDR3 is 16 amino acids long. CDR3 nucleotides: TGTGCCAGCTCACCCATGAATCTCCGCGTTGGAAACACCATATATTTT. It is translated as CASSPMNLRVGNTIYF.

The chain has TRBV18 and TRBJ1-1; D is unclear. CDR1 KGHSH and CDR2 LQKENI come from the germline V gene. V was trimmed by 2 bases and J by 0 bases, leaving 4 bases between them. The CDR3 spans 13 residues. The CDR3 nucleotides read TGTGCCAGCTCACCAGAGTTGAACACTGAAGCTTTCTTT. It yields the protein CASSPELNTEAFF.

This clone has just a few counts. The CDR3 nucleotides are TGCAGCGTTGAGCCCTGGGAGCGCACGTATACGCAGTATTTT. Amino acid sequence: CSVEPWERTYTQYF. V is TRBV29-1 and J is TRBJ2-3; D is possibly TRBD2 (5 bases). Trimming took off 3 bases at V and 7 bases at J, with 17 bases between the two ends. Germline CDR1 is SQVTM and CDR2 is ANQGSEA. This CDR3 comprises 14 residues.

The rearrangement joins TRBV25-1 to TRBJ1-3; the D gene is possibly TRBD1 (6 bases). Germline V lookup: CDR1 MGHDK, CDR2 SYGVNS. The germline V and J ends were trimmed by 4 bases and 4 bases, with 17 bases remaining between them. CDR3 length: 16 residues. The CDR3 DNA reads as TGTGCCAGCAGTGGACATTGGGGGCGGCGGGGAAACACCATATATTTT. It codes for CASSGHWGRRGNTIYF.

The rearrangement joins TRBV3-1 (or the pseudogene TRBV3-2) to TRBJ2-2; unclear D gene. The V and J ends lost 9 bases and 2 bases respectively, with 13 bases between them. Per germline, CDR1 LGHDT and CDR2 YNNKEL (reference sequence). The CDR3 is 14 amino acids. The CDR3 region is CASCNGLNTGELFF. The CDR3 DNA sequence: TGTGCCAGTTGCAACGGTCTAAACACCGGGGAGCTGTTTTTT.

This sequence joins TRBV2 and TRBJ1-2, with D perhaps matching TRBD1 (5 bases). Germline CDR1 SNHLY, CDR2 FYNNEI. CDR3 length: 12 amino acids. Trimming removed 8 bases at V and 2 bases at J, with 9 bases between. The CDR3 sequence: CASPTENYGYTF. Written as DNA, the CDR3 is TGTGCCAGCCCGACAGAGAACTATGGCTACACCTTC.

The chain is built from TRBV5-8 and TRBJ2-3; 7 nucleotides align to TRBD2. CDR1 SGHTS and CDR2 YDEGEE come from the germline V gene. The CDR3 totals 16 residues. J gave up 1 base and V 4 bases, and 9 bases lay outside the gene matches. CDR3 coding DNA: TGTGCCAGCAGCCGAGGACTAGAGAGGGGCACAGATACGCAGTATTTT. Amino acids: CASSRGLERGTDTQYF.

V gene TRBV5-6 combines with J gene TRBJ1-3, with 7 bases matching TRBD1. The V gene's germline CDR1 is SGHDT and CDR2 YYEEEE. V shed 4 bases and J 2 bases; nucleotides not matched to a gene: 6. This CDR3 has 15 amino acids. The CDR3 DNA sequence: TGTGCCAGCAGCGCTATACAGGGGACTGGAAACACCATATATTTT. Translated: CASSAIQGTGNTIYF.

The chain couples TRBV3-1 (or the pseudogene TRBV3-2) to TRBJ1-1; possibly TRBD1 for D (5 bases). Germline-derived CDR1 and CDR2 are LGHDT and YNNKEL (reference sequence). This CDR3 is built from 14 residues. The V end was cut by 3 bases, the J end by 9 bases, with 17 bases between. The CDR3 spells CASSQGEVLRKAFF. The CDR3 nucleotides are TGTGCCAGCAGCCAGGGGGAGGTTTTGAGGAAAGCTTTCTTT.

This rearrangement joins TRBV6-5 to TRBJ1-6; 8 nucleotides match TRBD1. Germline V gene lookup returns CDR1 MNHEY and CDR2 SVGAGI. J lost 8 bases, V lost 6 bases, and 9 bases had no gene match. CDR3 length: 15 amino acids. The CDR3 reads CASRSQGAIDSPLHF. For the CDR3, the DNA is TGTGCCAGCAGGTCCCAGGGGGCGATCGATTCACCCCTCCACTTT.

This clone was seen once. V usage is TRBV7-2 and J usage is TRBJ1-1, with 8 positions matching TRBD1. Germline values: CDR1 SGHTA, CDR2 FQGNSA. This CDR3 contains 16 residues. V lost 1 base and J lost 7; bases outside the gene matches: 11. CDR3: CASSLVFGTGGNEAFF. CDR3 sequence (DNA): TGTGCCAGCAGCTTAGTGTTTGGTACAGGGGGAAATGAAGCTTTCTTT.